A selection of T cell receptor beta chains follows, all from one sample in a study of blood T cells in healthy people across ages. In TCRdb, the 5' RACE reads were re-called with MiXCR into one record per CDR3 protein. The sample holds about 1.4 million distinct CDR3 sequences, around 55% seen once. Sequenced material: blood. The receptors shown here come from a man aged 18 to 30 in good health. Each CDR3 is given with its conserved first and last residue. Fields, in order: V gene, CDR3 protein.

TRBV7-9,CASSSRQPDGYEQYF
TRBV20-1,CSARRQAPYEQYF
TRBV6-5,CASSYSVGRGETQFF
TRBV5-6,CASSQRVGTDTQYF
TRBV12-3/TRBV12-4,CASSLVAGTEAFF
TRBV7-8,CASSLVRGEKLFF
TRBV10-3,CAVSPGLSYNSPLHF
TRBV6-1,CASRGLVRVTGELFF
TRBV6-2/TRBV6-3,CASSYVLAGAARRYEQYF
TRBV20-1,CSAGETSGWSYEQYF
TRBV28,CASRRESGANVLTF
TRBV6-6,CAIGTGRTGELFF
TRBV28,CASSRWRQGTGELFF
TRBV18,CASSPDGQSSSPLHF
TRBV10-3,CASKGALSSYEQYF
TRBV27,CASSLSGGDLDIQYF
TRBV7-9,CASRVQGAREQYF
TRBV20-1,CSARGGGTSTNTQYF
TRBV29-1,CSARLAGAYSSGANVLTF
TRBV15,CATSRASGTDTQYF
TRBV11-2,CASSTGESGVEQYF
TRBV15,CATSSGSLSGGGYTF
TRBV7-9,CASSLGMGVTYEQYF
TRBV25-1,CASSEETTYEQYF
TRBV2,CQTSGGGTDTQYF
TRBV12-3/TRBV12-4,CASSFPDREQYF
TRBV7-6,CASSLISRNEQFF
TRBV20-1,CSARDLSRNSPLHF
TRBV5-1,CANSSGTGFNNEQFF
TRBV2,CASRSLAGVHTDTQYF
TRBV5-5,CASSLVVVRNSPLHF
TRBV5-1,CASSLIRTGDYNEQFF
TRBV6-1,CASSEAIVVVGDRDGEQYF
TRBV7-9,CASSVRTGRDTGELFF
TRBV15,CATSRGTSGETQYF
TRBV20-1,CSAPARDFPYEQYF
TRBV20-1,CSASTDREEQDTQYF
TRBV12-3/TRBV12-4,CASSSPDRGNYGYTF
TRBV7-2,CASSLASEQGRRGYTF
TRBV7-9,CASSRSAGDAEAFF
TRBV7-9,CASSPSIREAAYNEQFF
TRBV9,CASSVGGQAGETQYF
TRBV29-1,CSVGDYEAFF
TRBV3-1,CASTPSGGTYNEQFF
TRBV27,CASSSGTGVEDTQYF
TRBV20-1,CSASTPGRGGTGELFF
TRBV6-1,CASSEYGQYNQPQHF
TRBV7-9,CASSYRGSNEQFF